Described below is a single TCR beta chain sequence and its context. The target antigen is unknown. This sample was included in a study of chemoradiotherapy in HPV16-positive cancers. Samples were taken several times over chemoradiotherapy. Some clones are missing from TCRdb's copy, which holds only in-frame ones; the method was immunoSEQ multiplex PCR. The sample consists of about 24,000 clones, over 75% of them appearing once. Whole-study findings and limits: HPV-responsive T-cell expansion during chemoradiotherapy was linked to improved recurrence-free survival in HPV16-positive patients.

V lost 8 bases and J 5 bases, leaving 14 bases between the germline ends. Germline assignment: CDR1 MNHNY and CDR2 SVGAGI (reference sequence). There are 13 residues in the CDR3. This clonotype originated in a human donor with HPV-associated anogenital cancer. Sample: blood, taken from a patient who underwent chemoradiotherapy. The V and J genes are TRBV6-6 and TRBJ2-3; D perhaps matches TRBD1 (5 bases). DNA for the CDR3: TGTGCCAGCCGGGCCAGGGTGGGAGATACGCAGTATTTT. Amino acids: CASRARVGDTQYF.